This is a list of T cell receptor beta chains from one sample in a study of blood T cell repertoires in COVID-19. TCRdb keeps only in-frame clones here, not all; method: immunoSEQ multiplex PCR. Of some 65,000 clones in the sample, 90% are singletons; the top ten hold 1.3%. Sequencing input: peripheral blood. All receptors come from a man aged 60 to 75 with acute or convalescent COVID-19. The CDR3 runs from the conserved cysteine through the conserved F or W.

j_call,v_call,cdr3_aa
TRBJ2-1,TRBV6-5,CAGRGQSFNEQFF
TRBJ2-3,TRBV6-5,CASKRTGAHKDTQYF
TRBJ1-5,TRBV7-2,CASSLGSQGIQPQHF
TRBJ2-1,TRBV9,CASSVAWLAGSYNEQFF
TRBJ1-1,TRBV29-1,CSARGLRGNTEAFF
TRBJ1-2,TRBV6-1,CASSEQRLSYGYTF
TRBJ1-5,TRBV19,CASRLRLVEPQHF
TRBJ2-2,TRBV19,CASSTPGGHSVGELFF
TRBJ2-5,TRBV11-1,CASSLGRGGTQETQYF
TRBJ1-1,TRBV5-4,CASSFGTGDTEAFF
TRBJ1-4,TRBV7-9,CASSLWTGSSEKLFF
TRBJ2-1,TRBV30,CAWSVLASGGDEQFF
TRBJ1-6,TRBV14,CASSQGQGNSPLHF
TRBJ2-2,TRBV25-1,CASSSPGEISTGELFF
TRBJ1-2,TRBV27,CASSPPPGTGGGGYTF
TRBJ2-7,TRBV19,CASSILSGSYEQYF
TRBJ1-4,TRBV5-1,CASSRDRGDEKLFF
TRBJ1-1,TRBV5-1,CASSLERTGPITTEAFF
TRBJ1-2,TRBV2,CASSEAVPGGSHTF
TRBJ1-1,TRBV7-9,CASSPTGGQGAMSNTEAFF
TRBJ1-1,TRBV6-5,CASINRGVSTEAFF
TRBJ1-3,TRBV2,CASRTSTVYTIYF
TRBJ1-1,TRBV6-5,CASSYNPQNSEAFF
TRBJ2-5,TRBV11-3,CASSRGYRELAETQYF
TRBJ1-1,TRBV3-1/TRBV3-2,CASSQAGAPNTEAFF
TRBJ1-1,TRBV25-1,CASNGARNTEAFF
TRBJ1-6,TRBV27,CASSLRQGFNSPLHF
TRBJ1-1,TRBV29-1,CSVVEGQITEAFF
TRBJ1-5,TRBV18,CASSGQGSNQPQHF
TRBJ1-3,TRBV6-5,CASGVGNTIYF
TRBJ1-5,TRBV18,CASSPEQGNQPQHF
TRBJ2-7,TRBV19,CASSVTGTGLNEQYF
TRBJ1-2,TRBV6-5,CASRDTGIANYGYTF
TRBJ2-7,TRBV5-1,CASQTGAAEKQYF
TRBJ2-4,TRBV29-1,CSVPGQDENIQYF
TRBJ2-2,TRBV4-1,CASSQDPRGAQAGELFF
TRBJ1-6,TRBV7-2,CASREGRNSPLHF
TRBJ2-7,TRBV5-5,CASSSTGGQTTGSYEQYF
TRBJ1-5,TRBV6-1,CASSESPTTGAQPQHF